This T cell receptor (beta chain) was identified in a study of blood T cell repertoires in COVID-19. CDR3 length equals 15 residues. Germline CDR1 SGHRS, CDR2 YFSETQ. V lost 4 bases, J lost 7 bases, and 17 bases lay in between. Those enrolled, adults aged about 18 to 95 years, came from fewer than 25 US areas. Original handling: It was from reference gene primer amplification that nucleated cell counts were estimated. Repertoires were generated with immunoSEQ multiplex PCR, while TCRdb's copy carries only in-frame clones and drops some. D and trimming were read from the DNA, whereas the V and J calls and clone size are those reported in that table. Of 230,000 or so clones listed, approximately 83% are singletons.

The sample taken for sequencing was PBMCs or T cells enriched from blood (not recorded which). This TCR was recovered from a man aged 45 to 65 who had recovered from COVID-19. The chain uses TRBV5-1 and TRBJ1-4, with a possible D match to TRBD1 (6 bases). The CDR3 loop is CASSLLQGRGEKLFF. The CDR3 DNA sequence: TGCGCCAGCAGCCTGCTACAGGGACGGGGTGAAAAACTGTTTTTT.